The 27 T cell receptor beta chains below were found in one sample sequenced in a study of T cells in Graves' hyperthyroidism and ophthalmopathy. What was amplified from RNA transcripts were TCR beta CDR3 regions. The HTBI set primed first-round TCR CDR3 RT-PCR. From the multiplex PCR reads, TCRdb called clonotypes with MiXCR, one entry per CDR3 protein. The table includes around 370,000 distinct CDR3 sequences, about a fifth detected once. The sequenced sample consisted of blood. These receptors were taken from a young man with Graves' ophthalmopathy.

This rearrangement joins TRBV25-1 to TRBJ1-2; no clear D gene. Trimming pared 4 bases from V and 7 bases from J, leaving 16 bases between. CDR1 MGHDK and CDR2 SYGVNS come from the germline V gene. The CDR3 is 14 residues long. The CDR3 protein is CASSVGWEVSGYTF. The CDR3 bases are TGTGCCAGCAGTGTAGGATGGGAAGTAAGTGGCTACACCTTC.

This clonotype was observed a handful of times. The CDR3 DNA reads TGTGCCAGCAGTGAACAGAGAGGGGGGGATGAAAAACTGTTTTTT. It specifies CASSEQRGGDEKLFF. The V and J genes are TRBV6-1 and TRBJ1-4; D possibly corresponds to TRBD1 (6 bases). This CDR3 spans 15 amino acids. Deletions cut 2 bases from V and 6 bases from J, with 13 bases between. The germline V gene encodes CDR1 MNHNS and CDR2 SASEGT.

This clonotype was observed many times. This sequence joins TRBV13 and TRBJ1-5; D is unclear. The CDR3 sequence is 12 residues long. V was clipped by 0 bases and J by 7 bases, with 4 bases between them. Germline V gene lookup returns CDR1 PRHDT and CDR2 FYEKMQ (reference sequence). CDR3 in DNA: TGTGCCAGCAGCTTAGGCCACCAGCCCCAGCATTTT. Protein product: CASSLGHQPQHF.

This clonotype was seen a few times. CDR3 in amino acids: CASSPALMTSGYTF. The CDR3 DNA reads TGCGCCAGCAGCCCGGCCCTAATGACAAGTGGCTACACCTTC. The J gene is TRBJ1-2, the V gene TRBV4-3, with D unclear. V was trimmed by 4 bases and J by 7 bases, leaving 16 bases between them. The CDR3 spans 14 residues. Per germline, CDR1 LGHNA and CDR2 YSLEER.

This clonotype was counted at least ten times. The chain couples TRBV7-2 to TRBJ2-7; 9 nucleotides line up with TRBD2. The V segment lost 3 bases and the J segment 0 bases; nucleotides outside the gene matches: 3. CDR1 is SGHTA and CDR2 is FQGNSA in the germline V gene. The CDR3 is 15 residues long. CDR3 DNA: TGTGCCAGCAGCTTGAGCGGGGGGAGCTCCTACGAGCAGTACTTC. Translating gives CASSLSGGSSYEQYF.

The table lists this clonotype with many counts. The rearrangement uses TRBV6-1 and TRBJ2-5, with D unresolved. This CDR3 has 13 amino acids. Trimming left V 3 bases short and J 4 bases short, with 9 bases between. Germline V gives CDR1 MNHNS, CDR2 SASEGT. This CDR3 is CASSDVEPETQYF. The CDR3, as DNA: TGTGCCAGCAGTGATGTGGAGCCAGAGACCCAGTACTTC.

This chain connects TRBV12-3 or TRBV12-4 to TRBJ2-7, with D maybe TRBD1 (6 bases). The length of the CDR3 is 14 residues. V lost 3 bases, J lost 3 bases, and 12 bases lay in between. The CDR3: CASSFGAGVYEQYF. The DNA of the CDR3 is TGTGCCAGCAGTTTCGGGGCAGGGGTCTACGAGCAGTACTTC.

There are many counts of this clonotype. V usage is TRBV5-1 and J usage is TRBJ2-7, with D hard to call. Germline values: CDR1 SGHRS, CDR2 YFSETQ. Trimming removed 0 bases from V and 4 bases from J, with 8 bases in between. This CDR3 has 13 amino acids. The CDR3 DNA sequence: TGCGCCAGCAGCTTGGTTGGCAGATACGAGCAGTACTTC. Its translation is CASSLVGRYEQYF.

At least ten counts were recorded for this clonotype. V is TRBV20-1 and J is TRBJ2-5; 9 bases are shared with TRBD2. Germline CDR1 is DFQATT and CDR2 is SNEGSKA (reference sequence). The CDR3 spans 15 residues. The trim removed 6 bases at V and 2 bases at J, leaving 10 bases unmatched. Written as DNA, the CDR3 is TGCAGTGCCCCTGGGCGGGGGGGCCCTCAAGAGACCCAGTACTTC. This sequence encodes CSAPGRGGPQETQYF.

The V call is TRBV5-1, the J call TRBJ1-4; 11 bases match TRBD1. CDR1 SGHRS and CDR2 YFSETQ come from the germline V gene. The V and J ends lost 0 bases and 3 bases, in that order; junction bases with no gene match: 7. The CDR3 runs to 18 residues. The CDR3 DNA reads as TGCGCCAGCAGCTTGGCCGGACAGGGGGCGTGGGCTAATGAAAAACTGTTTTTT. Amino acid sequence: CASSLAGQGAWANEKLFF.

The chain combines TRBV4-2 with TRBJ1-5; TRBD1 matches at 12 bases. The V gene's germline CDR1 is LGHNA and CDR2 YNFKEQ. This CDR3 has 18 residues. Trimming at V came to 5 bases and at J to 6 bases, leaving 14 bases not matched to a gene. CDR3 DNA: TGTGCCAGCAGCGGCCCCTCCGGGACAGGGGGCTTCGGTCAGCCCCAGCATTTT. Protein product: CASSGPSGTGGFGQPQHF.

This clonotype has more than one count but fewer than ten. This sequence joins TRBV6-2 or TRBV6-3 and TRBJ2-1, with D unclear. V was clipped by 7 bases and J by 2 bases, with 15 bases between them. Per the germline V gene, CDR1 is MNHEY and CDR2 is SVGEGT. This CDR3 comprises 15 residues. The CDR3 loop is CASTSLGIPYNEQFF. Here the CDR3 DNA reads TGTGCCAGCACCAGCTTAGGGATCCCCTACAATGAGCAGTTCTTC.

Many counts were recorded for this clonotype. V usage is TRBV11-2 and J usage is TRBJ2-5, with D uncertain. V was trimmed by 6 bases and J by 0 bases, leaving 11 bases between them. This CDR3 is built from 14 residues. Germline V CDR1 and CDR2: SGHAT, FQNNGV. As DNA, the CDR3 is TGTGCCAGCAGTCCACAGTCGTACCAAGAGACCCAGTACTTC. Its protein is CASSPQSYQETQYF.

The V call is TRBV7-3, the J call TRBJ2-1; 15 bases are a match to TRBD2. V gave up 5 bases and J gave up 8 bases; unmatched junction bases: 16. CDR1 and CDR2 (germline): SGHTA, FQGTGA. This CDR3 has 19 amino acids. The CDR3 is CASSETGTSGGPRGHEQFF. The CDR3 bases are TGTGCCAGCAGCGAAACCGGGACTAGCGGGGGGCCGAGGGGCCATGAGCAGTTCTTC.

This clonotype was counted ten times or more. The rearrangement uses TRBV7-2 and TRBJ2-7; D gene ambiguous. This CDR3 contains 11 residues. Trimming took off 7 bases at V and 2 bases at J, with 6 bases between the two ends. Germline CDR1 SGHTA, CDR2 FQGNSA. This CDR3 reads CASTLAYEQYF. For the CDR3, the DNA is TGTGCCAGCACCCTAGCCTACGAGCAGTACTTC.

Ten or more counts support this clonotype. The chain links TRBV12-3 or TRBV12-4 to TRBJ1-1, with a weak D call TRBD1 (5 bases). Trimming removed 6 bases from V and 6 bases from J, with 14 bases in between. CDR3 length: 13 amino acids. CDR3 region: CASRPDGAAEAFF. The CDR3 DNA follows: TGTGCCAGCAGGCCAGATGGGGCCGCTGAAGCTTTCTTT.

The CDR3 DNA reads TGTGCCAGCAGCTTGCTGGACGGGGAGCTGTTTTTT. Amino acids: CASSLLDGELFF. The V call is TRBV5-8, the J call TRBJ2-2, with D unclear. The V gene's germline CDR1 is SGHTS and CDR2 YDEGEE. The CDR3 consists of 12 residues. V was trimmed by 1 base and J by 7 bases, leaving 5 bases between them. The full variable domain, its missing parts supplied by reference TRBV5-8 and TRBJ2-2, is EAGVTQSPTHLIKTRGQQATLRCSPISGHTSVYWYQQALGLGLQFLLWYDEGEERNRGNFPPRFSGRQFPNYSSELNVNALELEDSALYLCASSLLDGELFFGEGSRLTVL.

This clonotype appeared many times. The rearrangement joins TRBV5-1 to TRBJ2-2; 7 bases fit TRBD1. Germline assignment: CDR1 SGHRS and CDR2 YFSETQ. This CDR3 has 15 amino acids. V dropped 5 bases and J dropped 0; count of bases not matched to a gene: 4. The CDR3 DNA follows: TGCGCCAGCAGGGTGACAGGGACGAACACCGGGGAGCTGTTTTTT. Translated, it gives CASRVTGTNTGELFF.

This clonotype was seen many times. The rearrangement uses TRBV7-2 and TRBJ2-1; 7 positions agree with TRBD2. V lost 5 bases to trimming and J lost 0 bases; unmatched junction nucleotides: 4. This CDR3 comprises 15 residues. Germline lookup yields CDR1 SGHTA and CDR2 FQGNSA. CDR3 in amino acids: CASSKSGASYNEQFF. In nucleotides, the CDR3 is TGTGCCAGCAGCAAGAGCGGGGCCTCCTACAATGAGCAGTTCTTC.

The V and J genes are TRBV15 and TRBJ1-4; the D is unclear. V lost 5 bases and J 3 bases, leaving 10 bases between the germline ends. The germline CDR1 and CDR2 sequences are LNHNV and YYDKDF (reference sequence). The CDR3 runs to 14 residues. CDR3 loop: CATSDCGSNEKLFF. CDR3 in DNA: TGTGCCACCAGCGATTGTGGGTCTAATGAAAAACTGTTTTTT. Full variable domain (outside the CDR3, taken from reference TRBV15 and TRBJ1-4): DAMVIQNPRYQVTQFGKPVTLSCSQTLNHNVMYWYQQKSSQAPKLLFHYYDKDFNNEADTPDNFQSRRPNTSFCFLDIRSPGLGDTAMYLCATSDCGSNEKLFFGSGTQLSVL.

On this clonotype: A much bigger clone sits one base away, suggesting this may be a read error. The rearrangement joins TRBV6-1 to TRBJ2-7; D is unresolved. CDR3 size: 12 residues. The germline gives CDR1 MNHNS, CDR2 SASEGT. In DNA form, the CDR3 reads TGTGCCAGCGGTGAATTAGCCTACGAGCAGTACTTC. Translation gives CASGELAYEQYF.

In its sample, this clonotype was seen many times. This chain uses TRBV6-1 with TRBJ2-1; 7 nucleotides line up with TRBD1. V was pared by 5 bases and J by 0 bases, with 7 bases of the junction left unmatched. CDR3 size: 16 residues. The V gene's germline CDR1 is MNHNS and CDR2 SASEGT. The CDR3 loop reads CASSLTGRSSYNEQFF. The CDR3 region has the DNA TGTGCCAGCAGTCTGACAGGGCGTAGCTCCTACAATGAGCAGTTCTTC.

This clonotype has at least ten counts. The rearrangement uses TRBV20-1 and TRBJ1-6; D uncertain. CDR1 and CDR2 (germline): DFQATT, SNEGSKA (reference sequence). This CDR3 contains 16 residues. V was shortened by 6 bases and J by 0 bases, with 15 bases between the two germline ends. As DNA, the CDR3 is TGCAGTGCCATGGACGGAGCCAGCTCCTATAATTCACCCCTCCACTTT. Amino acid sequence: CSAMDGASSYNSPLHF.

A few counts support this clonotype. The rearrangement links TRBV6-2 or TRBV6-3 to TRBJ1-2; the D is unclear. V was shortened by 0 bases and J by 8 bases, with 16 bases between the two germline ends. Germline V CDR1 and CDR2: MNHEY, SVGEGT. This CDR3 contains 15 residues. DNA of the CDR3: TGTGCCAGCAGTTACTCGAAGGGTTCGTCCTACGGCTACACCTTC. It yields the protein CASSYSKGSSYGYTF.

At least ten counts were recorded for this clonotype. The chain combines TRBV28 with TRBJ2-3; possibly TRBD2 for D (6 bases). CDR3 size: 16 residues. Germline V lookup: CDR1 MDHEN, CDR2 SYDVKM. V lost 2 bases and J 2 bases, leaving 14 bases between the germline ends. The CDR3 nucleotides read TGTGCCAGCAGTTTAGTCGTGGAGGGACTCACAGATACGCAGTATTTT. It yields the protein CASSLVVEGLTDTQYF.

This clonotype was recorded a few times. The chain uses TRBV6-1 and TRBJ2-3; D gene unclear. Trimming took 3 bases from V and 0 from J, leaving 10 bases between them. Germline CDR1 reads MNHNS; CDR2 reads SASEGT. This CDR3 contains 15 residues. This chain's CDR3 is CASSDHVRSTDTQYF. The CDR3 DNA is TGTGCCAGCAGTGATCACGTTAGAAGCACAGATACGCAGTATTTT.

This clonotype showed up many times. V gene TRBV18 combines with J gene TRBJ2-1; unclear D gene. The CDR3 spans 15 residues. CDR1 KGHSH and CDR2 LQKENI come from the germline V gene. V lost 2 bases and J lost 4, with 12 bases in between. The CDR3 loop reads CASSPDILLYNEQFF. The CDR3, as DNA: TGTGCCAGCTCACCAGACATCCTCCTATACAATGAGCAGTTCTTC.